This TCR beta chain was sequenced in a study of T cells in Graves' hyperthyroidism and ophthalmopathy. Overall study: The blood sample was taken at first diagnosis, before treatment began.

TCR beta CDR3 regions were amplified from RNA transcripts. HTBI primers drove first-round RT-PCR of the TCR CDR3. TCRdb ran MiXCR on the multiplex PCR reads and lists one entry per CDR3 protein. Counted here are 700,000 or so distinct CDR3 sequences, 16% occurring once; the ten biggest clones make up 8.4%. This clonotype was recorded at least ten times. The CDR3 extends over 15 amino acids. J gave up 5 bases and V 0 bases, and 5 bases lay outside the gene matches. Looked up from germline, CDR1 is MNHEY and CDR2 is SVGAGI. The source material was blood. The receptor comes from a man aged 18 to 30 with Graves' hyperthyroidism. The genes are TRBV6-5 and TRBJ2-5; 8 positions agree with TRBD1. The CDR3 reads CASSYSGRGRETQYF. The CDR3 DNA is TGTGCCAGCAGTTACTCGGGCAGGGGGCGTGAGACCCAGTACTTC.